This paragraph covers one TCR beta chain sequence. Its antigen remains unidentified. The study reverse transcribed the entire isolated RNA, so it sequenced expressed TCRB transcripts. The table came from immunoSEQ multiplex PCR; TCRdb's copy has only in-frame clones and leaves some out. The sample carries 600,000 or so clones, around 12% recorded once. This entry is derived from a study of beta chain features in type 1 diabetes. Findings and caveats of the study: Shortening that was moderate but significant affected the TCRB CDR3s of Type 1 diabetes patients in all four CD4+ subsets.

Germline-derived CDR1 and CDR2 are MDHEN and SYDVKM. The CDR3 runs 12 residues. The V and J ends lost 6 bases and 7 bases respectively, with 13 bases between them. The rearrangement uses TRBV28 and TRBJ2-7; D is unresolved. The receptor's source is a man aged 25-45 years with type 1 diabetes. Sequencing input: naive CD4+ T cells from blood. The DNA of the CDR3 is TGTGCCAGCAGCCTCAGAGCGAAGGAGCAGTACTTC. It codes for CASSLRAKEQYF. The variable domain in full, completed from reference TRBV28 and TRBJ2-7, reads DVKVTQSSRYLVKRTGEKVFLECVQDMDHENMFWYRQDPGLGLRLIYFSYDVKMKEKGDIPEGYSVSREKKERFSLILESASTNQTSMYLCASSLRAKEQYFGPGTRLTVT.